This is a list of T cell receptor beta chains from one sample in a study of immune evolution from preneoplasia to lung adenocarcinoma. Profiled with immunoSEQ multiplex PCR; TCRdb holds only in-frame clones, not every one. Here the sample spans 6,000 to 9,500 clones, just under 75% being singletons. The source material was FFPE lung adenocarcinoma in situ tissue. The receptors derive from an older donor with lung adenocarcinoma. Some clones in this sample may be carry-over from other donors' samples. CDR3s include the opening cysteine and the closing phenylalanine or tryptophan. The D gene is left open where the match is weak. Clone size is not always given. Where it is, it says once, few, many or a class for expanded clones.

TRBJ2-1,TRBV28,.,.,CASNLPSPTGYDNEQFF,TGTGCCAGCAACCTACCTTCCCCCACAGGGTACGACAATGAGCAGTTCTTC
TRBJ1-2,TRBV5-1,.,medium-sized,CASSKGEYGYTF,TGCGCCAGCAGCAAAGGGGAGTATGGCTACACCTTC
TRBJ2-1,TRBV4-2,TRBD2,few,CASSLDWAGVSEQFF,TGTGCCAGCAGCCTCGACTGGGCGGGGGTTAGTGAGCAGTTCTTC
TRBJ2-2,TRBV6-4,.,.,CASSSANTGELFF,TGTGCCAGCAGTTCCGCGAACACCGGGGAGCTGTTTTTT
TRBJ1-4,TRBV11-2,.,.,CASSAPIDSMIEKLFF,TGTGCCAGCAGCGCACCGATCGATTCCATGATCGAAAAACTGTTTTTT
TRBJ2-5,TRBV19,.,.,CASSISFRGETQYF,TGTGCCAGTAGTATTAGTTTTAGAGGTGAGACCCAGTACTTC
TRBJ2-1,TRBV18,.,.,CASSPYTDNEQFF,TGTGCCAGCTCACCATACACGGACAATGAGCAGTTCTTC
TRBJ2-2,TRBV6-5,.,.,CASLGSSGELFF,TGTGCCAGCTTGGGTAGCTCTGGGGAGCTGTTTTTT
TRBJ1-6,TRBV25-1,.,.,CASSRAAYNSPLHF,TGTGCCAGCTCTCGGGCAGCGTATAATTCACCCCTCCACTTT
TRBJ1-6,TRBV4-1,.,.,CASSHANGDSPLHF,TGCGCCAGCAGCCACGCTAACGGGGATTCACCCCTCCACTTT
TRBJ2-5,TRBV2,.,.,CASRQEYLRETQYF,TGTGCCAGCAGACAGGAATACCTTCGGGAGACCCAGTACTTC
TRBJ1-1,TRBV11-2,.,.,CASSLQQGGDTEAFF,TGTGCCAGCAGCTTACAACAGGGAGGGGACACTGAAGCTTTCTTT
TRBJ1-1,TRBV4-1,.,medium-sized,CASSQVGGNTEAFF,TGCGCCAGCAGCCAAGTAGGGGGGAACACTGAAGCTTTCTTT
TRBJ2-3,TRBV4-1,.,.,CASSPHEGPRGNKDTQYF,TGCGCCAGCAGCCCCCACGAGGGGCCAAGGGGAAATAAGGATACGCAGTATTTT
TRBJ1-1,TRBV7-3,.,.,CASSRNGGSNTEAFF,TGTGCCAGCAGCCGAAACGGGGGCTCGAACACTGAAGCTTTCTTT
TRBJ2-3,TRBV6-5,.,.,CASRTPGRPGDTQYF,TGTGCCAGCAGGACTCCCGGGCGGCCAGGGGATACGCAGTATTTT
TRBJ1-1,TRBV7-9,.,.,CASSLDAVYRRAEAFF,TGTGCCAGCAGCTTAGATGCGGTTTACAGGAGGGCCGAAGCTTTCTTT
TRBJ2-7,TRBV18,.,large,CASSHSDLVEQYF,TGTGCCAGCTCACACTCGGACCTGGTGGAGCAGTACTTC
TRBJ1-5,TRBV7-2,.,few,CASSLVGNQPQHF,TGTGCCAGCAGCTTAGTCGGAAATCAGCCCCAGCATTTT
TRBJ2-7,TRBV19,.,.,CASSPLTDQPPYEQYF,TGTGCCAGTAGTCCCCTGACAGATCAACCGCCCTACGAGCAGTACTTC
TRBJ2-3,TRBV7-3,TRBD2,.,CASSHLAGTQYF,TGTGCCAGCAGCCACTTAGCGGGTACGCAGTATTTT
TRBJ1-1,TRBV5-1,.,.,CASSLQGLSAEAFF,TGCGCCAGCAGCCTACAAGGATTAAGCGCTGAAGCTTTCTTT
TRBJ1-5,TRBV10-3,.,.,CAISAQTNQPQHF,TGTGCCATCAGTGCCCAGACCAATCAGCCCCAGCATTTT
TRBJ1-5,TRBV4-2,.,.,CASSQDLDQPQHF,TGTGCCAGCAGCCAAGATCTAGATCAGCCCCAGCATTTT
TRBJ1-2,TRBV30,TRBD1,large,CAWRGGFGTREGYTF,TGTGCCTGGAGAGGGGGCTTTGGGACACGGGAGGGCTACACCTTC
TRBJ2-1,TRBV10-3,.,.,CAISAGATENEQFF,TGTGCCATCAGTGCCGGCGCTACGGAGAATGAGCAGTTCTTC
TRBJ2-7,TRBV30,TRBD1,.,CAWRHTPGTGTSYEQYF,TGTGCCTGGAGACACACTCCGGGGACAGGGACCTCCTACGAGCAGTACTTC